The 22 T cell receptor beta chains below were found in one sample sequenced in a study of vaccination and CD4 T cells after COVID-19 (dated 2022 in TCRdb). The treatment or condition label of this sample denotes: approximately nine-day PBMC culture with coronavirus spike peptide pools or control peptides (ViraFEST assay). CD4+ T cells from unexposed donors were collected before the COVID-19 pandemic (2011-2018). Antigens of these TCRs are unknown. Receptors were amplified or captured by PCR. Instrument used: Illumina iSeq 100. At the Johns Hopkins FTIC core, DNA from the cultured CD4+ T cells underwent TCR sequencing with the Oncomine TCR Beta short-read assay. In-frame beta chains were kept once TCRdb had trimmed the public reads at Q25 with fastp and called clones with MiXCR. Each CDR3 protein appears once, grouped with its most common genes and DNA. For this sample the table gives 7,000 to 9,500 distinct CDR3 sequences, of which less than 40% were detected only once. In total, the top ten clones hold about 26% of the sample.

Input material: CD4+ T cells from blood, cultured in vitro. These TCRs come from a human donor in good health.

This clonotype is labeled medium-sized. J is TRBJ1-6 and V is TRBV20-1; 12 bases agree with TRBD1. The J segment lost 8 bases and the V segment lost 3 bases, leaving 11 bases of the junction unmatched. The CDR3 spans 17 residues. Looked up from germline, CDR1 is DFQATT and CDR2 is SNEGSKA (reference sequence). Written as DNA, the CDR3 is TGCAGTGCTAGCCTACCCTGGGGGACAGGGGGCGATTCACCCCTCCACTTT. Translating gives CSASLPWGTGGDSPLHF.

The chain links TRBV12-3 or TRBV12-4 to TRBJ1-5; no clear D. This CDR3 is 14 amino acids long. The V end was cut by 6 bases, the J end by 4 bases, with 13 bases between. CDR3 coding DNA: TGTGCCAGCAGGGTATGGACGGGGAATCAGCCCCAGCATTTT. As protein: CASRVWTGNQPQHF.

This clonotype has only a few counts. V usage is TRBV6-5 and J usage is TRBJ1-1; D might be TRBD1 (6 bases). Germline loops: CDR1 MNHEY, CDR2 SVGAGI. This CDR3 spans 15 amino acids. Between the trimmed V and J ends, which lost 0 bases and 3 bases, there was a span of 11 bases. The CDR3 sequence: CASSYSPGAHTEAFF. CDR3 coding DNA: TGTGCCAGCAGTTACTCACCAGGGGCCCACACTGAAGCTTTCTTT.

The gene calls are TRBV7-9 and TRBJ1-6; D not resolved. Germline CDR1 SEHNR, CDR2 FQNEAQ (reference sequence). The CDR3 consists of 17 residues. Trimming cost V 4 bases and J 0 bases, with 13 bases left between them. This CDR3 reads CASSSTTSPSYNSPLHF. The CDR3 coding sequence is TGTGCCAGCAGCTCTACTACATCCCCCTCCTATAATTCACCCCTCCACTTT.

J is TRBJ1-2 and V is TRBV6-1, with D unresolved. CDR3 length: 15 residues. Germline values: CDR1 MNHNS, CDR2 SASEGT. Trimming removed 1 base at V and 3 bases at J, with 12 bases between. CDR3: CASSEDRGSYYGYTF. CDR3 DNA sequence: TGTGCCAGCAGTGAAGATCGTGGGTCCTACTATGGCTACACCTTC.

This clonotype was detected only a few times. The J gene is TRBJ2-3, the V gene TRBV6-1; 7 bases are a match to TRBD1. Germline V gene data show CDR1 as MNHNS and CDR2 as SASEGT. CDR3 length: 15 amino acids. Germline trimming cut 6 bases from V and 1 base from J; bases unmatched to any gene: 7. The CDR3 sequence is CASSLYTGGTDTQYF. DNA of the CDR3: TGTGCCAGCAGCCTCTACACAGGGGGCACAGATACGCAGTATTTT.

This chain connects TRBV20-1 to TRBJ1-2; TRBD1 matches at 7 bases. Germline V gene lookup returns CDR1 DFQATT and CDR2 SNEGSKA (reference sequence). The CDR3 covers 14 residues. CDR3 nucleotide sequence: TGCGGGATCCAAGGTGAACAGGGGTTTCGCGGCTACACCTTC. The encoded protein is CGIQGEQGFRGYTF.

This clonotype is large. The chain links TRBV7-2 to TRBJ1-1; D not resolved. Germline CDR1 is SGHTA and CDR2 is FQGNSA. With 11 bases removed from V and 1 base from J, the gap between germline ends came to 17 bases. The CDR3 spans 14 residues. DNA of the CDR3: TGTGCCCGAGACCGGAGGGAAACGAACACTGAAGCTTTCTTT. Its protein product is CARDRRETNTEAFF.

The rearrangement joins TRBV27 to TRBJ2-7; no firm D call. V shed 0 bases and J shed 6 bases, with 15 bases lying between them. The CDR3 runs to 15 residues. Germline V gene data show CDR1 as MNHEY and CDR2 as SMNVEV (reference sequence). The CDR3 sequence: CASSLSSGYRGEQYF. The CDR3 bases are TGTGCCAGCAGTTTATCGTCGGGTTACCGTGGCGAGCAGTACTTC.

The chain recombines TRBV6-1 with TRBJ1-1, with D unresolved. V was pared by 4 bases and J by 3 bases, with 9 bases between. The CDR3 length is 13 residues. Germline V gene data show CDR1 as MNHNS and CDR2 as SASEGT. The CDR3 loop reads CASSVHRDTEAFF. The CDR3 coding sequence is TGTGCCAGCAGTGTACACAGAGACACTGAAGCTTTCTTT.

The chain combines TRBV11-2 with TRBJ1-6; D might be TRBD1 (6 bases). The CDR3 loop spans 16 amino acids. With 2 bases removed from V and 5 bases from J, the gap between germline ends came to 13 bases. Germline V CDR1 and CDR2: SGHAT, FQNNGV. CDR3 sequence (DNA): TGTGCCAGCAGCTTACGTTCGGGGGGCGATAATTCACCCCTCCACTTT. Its translation: CASSLRSGGDNSPLHF. The entire variable domain, with the rest obtained from reference TRBV11-2 and TRBJ1-6, is as follows: EAGVAQSPRYKIIEKRQSVAFWCNPISGHATLYWYQQILGQGPKLLIQFQNNGVVDDSQLPKDRFSAERLKGVDSTLKIQPAKLEDSAVYLCASSLRSGGDNSPLHFGNGTRLTVT.

This clonotype has just a few counts. The chain carries TRBV24-1 and TRBJ2-3; 7 nucleotides line up with TRBD2. From germline, CDR1 is KGHDR and CDR2 SFDVKD. V gave up 3 bases and J gave up 4 bases; unmatched junction bases: 6. The CDR3 covers 15 residues. CDR3 nucleotides: TGTGCCACCAGTGATGGCGGAGCGGGACCAGATACGCAGTATTTT. Translated: CATSDGGAGPDTQYF.

This clonotype has just a few counts. One end of the junction is discordant with germline, which a read error may explain. The V gene is TRBV2, the J gene TRBJ2-5, with 7 bases aligning to TRBD1. In germline, CDR1 is SNHLY, CDR2 FYNNEI. This CDR3 is 15 amino acids long. This chain's CDR3 is CASSQIGTAQETQCF. The CDR3 bases are TGTGCCAGCAGCCAAATTGGGACAGCCCAAGAGACCCAGTGCTTC.

The chain recombines TRBV5-1 with TRBJ2-2; 10 bases line up with TRBD1. The germline CDR1 and CDR2 sequences are SGHRS and YFSETQ. V lost 6 bases to trimming and J lost 3 bases; unmatched junction nucleotides: 8. The CDR3 loop spans 16 amino acids. The CDR3 nucleotides are TGCGCCAGCACCCGACAGGGGGCTATGGACACCGGGGAGCTGTTTTTT. Translating it yields CASTRQGAMDTGELFF. Together with reference TRBV5-1 and TRBJ2-2, the CDR3 gives the full variable domain: KAGVTQTPRYLIKTRGQQVTLSCSPISGHRSVSWYQQTPGQGLQFLFEYFSETQRNKGNFPGRFSGRQFSNSRSEMNVSTLELGDSALYLCASTRQGAMDTGELFFGEGSRLTVL.

This clonotype was picked up a small number of times. The rearrangement links TRBV20-1 to TRBJ2-3, with 10 bases aligning to TRBD2. The CDR3 covers 15 residues. CDR1 and CDR2 from the germline V gene are DFQATT and SNEGSKA (reference sequence). The V and J ends lost 0 bases and 7 bases, in that order; junction bases with no gene match: 7. The DNA for the CDR3 is TGCAGTGCTAGAGATCCCACTAGCGGGGCGAATACGCAGTATTTT. Its protein is CSARDPTSGANTQYF.

This chain connects TRBV4-1 to TRBJ1-2; D remains ambiguous. The V gene lost 0 bases and the J gene lost 5 bases, with 10 bases spanning the gap. The CDR3 runs to 14 residues. The germline gives CDR1 MGHRA, CDR2 YSYEKL. The CDR3 DNA follows: TGCGCCAGCAGCCAAGAAGCCGGGAGGTATGGCTACACCTTC. Protein sequence: CASSQEAGRYGYTF.

This clonotype counts as large (0.1 to 1%). The V and J genes are TRBV20-1 and TRBJ1-6, with TRBD1 matching 7 bases. With V trimmed by 5 bases and J by 1 base, 11 bases remained unmatched. This CDR3 region has 17 residues. Germline-derived CDR1 and CDR2 are DFQATT and SNEGSKA (reference sequence). This CDR3 reads CSALRQGLESYNSPLHF. The CDR3 DNA sequence: TGCAGTGCTCTACGACAGGGTTTGGAATCCTATAATTCACCCCTCCACTTT.

This chain joins TRBV7-9 and TRBJ2-7; 9 bases match TRBD1. This CDR3 contains 15 residues. Trimming took 5 bases from V and 2 from J; bases not matched to a gene: 7. Looked up from germline, CDR1 is SEHNR and CDR2 is FQNEAQ (reference sequence). The CDR3 loop is CASSQRTGVTYEQYF. The CDR3 DNA reads as TGTGCCAGCAGCCAGAGGACAGGGGTTACCTACGAGCAGTACTTC. Combining the CDR3 with reference TRBV7-9 and TRBJ2-7 gives the whole variable domain DTGVSQNPRHKITKRGQNVTFRCDPISEHNRLYWYRQTLGQGPEFLTYFQNEAQLEKSRLLSDRFSAERPKGSFSTLEIQRTEQGDSAMYLCASSQRTGVTYEQYFGPGTRLTVT.

The CDR3 region has the DNA TGCAGTGCTATCCTCCGGCCCCCCGATGGCTACACCTTC. Translating gives CSAILRPPDGYTF. The V call is TRBV20-1, the J call TRBJ1-2; D uncertain. Germline CDR1 is DFQATT and CDR2 is SNEGSKA (reference sequence). V was shortened by 4 bases and J by 6 bases, with 15 bases between the two germline ends. The CDR3 length is 13 residues.

In DNA form, the CDR3 reads TGTGCCAGCAGTTACTCGCCGCGACCTAGCAATCAGCCCCAGCATTTT. The encoded protein is CASSYSPRPSNQPQHF. The chain recombines TRBV6-5 with TRBJ1-5; D call uncertain. The ends were cut back, 0 bases at V and 0 bases at J, with 9 bases in the middle. CDR3 length: 16 amino acids. The germline V gene has CDR1 MNHEY and CDR2 SVGAGI.

The table lists this clonotype with a few counts. The V and J genes are TRBV2 and TRBJ1-6, with 8 bases lining up with TRBD1. Germline CDR1 and CDR2: SNHLY and FYNNEI. V dropped 9 bases and J dropped 3; count of bases not matched to a gene: 7. The CDR3 spans 15 residues. The CDR3 here is CASILTGDYNSPLHF. DNA of the CDR3: TGTGCCAGTATATTGACAGGGGACTATAATTCACCCCTCCACTTT. The full variable domain, rest sourced from reference TRBV2 and TRBJ1-6, is EPEVTQTPSHQVTQMGQEVILRCVPISNHLYFYWYRQILGQKVEFLVSFYNNEISEKSEIFDDQFSVERPDGSNFTLKIRSTKLEDSAMYFCASILTGDYNSPLHFGNGTRLTVT.

This chain links TRBV5-1 with TRBJ1-2; the D gene is possibly TRBD1 (6 bases). CDR1 and CDR2 (germline): SGHRS, YFSETQ. The CDR3 is 13 residues long. Trimming cost V 0 bases and J 3 bases, with 6 bases left between them. Here the CDR3 DNA reads TGCGCCAGCAGCTTGGGGACAGACTATGGCTACACCTTC. As protein: CASSLGTDYGYTF.